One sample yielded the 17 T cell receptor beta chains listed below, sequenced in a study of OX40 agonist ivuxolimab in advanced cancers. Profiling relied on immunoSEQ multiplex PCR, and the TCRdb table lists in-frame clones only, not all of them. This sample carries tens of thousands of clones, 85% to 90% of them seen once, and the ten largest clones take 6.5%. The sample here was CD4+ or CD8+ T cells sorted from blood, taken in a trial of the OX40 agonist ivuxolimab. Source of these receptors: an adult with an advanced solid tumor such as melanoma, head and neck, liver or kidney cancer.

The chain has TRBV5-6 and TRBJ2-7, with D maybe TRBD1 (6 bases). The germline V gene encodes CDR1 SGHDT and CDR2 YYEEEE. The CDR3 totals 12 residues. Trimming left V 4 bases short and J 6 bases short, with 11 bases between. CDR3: CASSVTGIEQYF. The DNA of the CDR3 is TGTGCCAGCAGCGTGACAGGAATCGAGCAGTACTTC.

This CDR3 reads CASSWTGYEQFF. CDR3 sequence (DNA): TGTGCCAGCAGCTGGACAGGCTATGAGCAGTTCTTC. The chain recombines TRBV11-2 with TRBJ2-1; 7 nucleotides align to TRBD1. V was pared by 4 bases and J by 8 bases, with 2 bases of the junction left unmatched. This CDR3 has 12 residues. From germline, CDR1 is SGHAT and CDR2 FQNNGV.

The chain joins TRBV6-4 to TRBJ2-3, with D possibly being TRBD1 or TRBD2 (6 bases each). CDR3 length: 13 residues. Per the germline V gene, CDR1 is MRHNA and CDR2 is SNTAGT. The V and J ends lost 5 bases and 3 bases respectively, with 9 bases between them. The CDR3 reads CASSTGRTDTQYF. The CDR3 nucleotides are TGTGCCAGCAGTACAGGGAGGACAGATACGCAGTATTTT.

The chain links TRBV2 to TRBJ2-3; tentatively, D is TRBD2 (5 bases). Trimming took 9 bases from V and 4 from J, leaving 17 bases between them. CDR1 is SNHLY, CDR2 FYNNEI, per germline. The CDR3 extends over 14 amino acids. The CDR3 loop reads CARGVDSPADTQYF. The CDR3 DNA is TGTGCCAGGGGAGTAGACTCTCCGGCAGATACGCAGTATTTT.

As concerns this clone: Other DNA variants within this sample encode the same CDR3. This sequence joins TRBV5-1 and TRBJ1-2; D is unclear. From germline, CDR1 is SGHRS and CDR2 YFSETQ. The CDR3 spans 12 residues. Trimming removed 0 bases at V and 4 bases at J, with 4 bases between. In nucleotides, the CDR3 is TGCGCCAGCAGCTTGGACAGCTATGGCTACACCTTC. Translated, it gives CASSLDSYGYTF.

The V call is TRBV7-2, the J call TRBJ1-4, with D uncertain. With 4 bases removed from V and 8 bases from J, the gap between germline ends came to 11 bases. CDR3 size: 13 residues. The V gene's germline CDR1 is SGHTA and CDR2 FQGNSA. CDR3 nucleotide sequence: TGTGCCAGCAGCTGGCGGGAAAGGGAAAAACTGTTTTTT. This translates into CASSWREREKLFF.

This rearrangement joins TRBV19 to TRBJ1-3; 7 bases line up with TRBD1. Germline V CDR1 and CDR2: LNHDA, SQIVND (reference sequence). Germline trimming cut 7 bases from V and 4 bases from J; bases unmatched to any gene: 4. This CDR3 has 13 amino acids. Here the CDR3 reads CASIGQVGNTIYF. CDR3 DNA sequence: TGTGCCAGTATAGGACAGGTCGGAAACACCATATATTTT.

The DNA for the CDR3 is TGTGCCAGCAGTTTTCTCGGGACTGAAGCTTTCTTT. Its translation is CASSFLGTEAFF. The J gene is TRBJ1-1, the V gene TRBV6-6; no clear D. Germline V gene lookup returns CDR1 MNHNY and CDR2 SVGAGI (reference sequence). The CDR3 loop spans 12 amino acids. The V end was cut by 4 bases, the J end by 5 bases, with 8 bases between.

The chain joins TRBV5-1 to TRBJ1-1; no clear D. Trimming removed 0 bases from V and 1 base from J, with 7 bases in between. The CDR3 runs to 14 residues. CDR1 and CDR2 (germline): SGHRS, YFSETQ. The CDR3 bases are TGCGCCAGCAGCTTGGGGCGGTGGAACACTGAAGCTTTCTTT. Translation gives CASSLGRWNTEAFF.

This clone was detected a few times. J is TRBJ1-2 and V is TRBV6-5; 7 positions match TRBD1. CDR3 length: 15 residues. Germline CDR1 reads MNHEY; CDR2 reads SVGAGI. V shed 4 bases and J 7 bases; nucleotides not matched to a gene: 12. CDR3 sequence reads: CASSFAGTAYSGYTF. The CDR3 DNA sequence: TGTGCCAGCAGTTTTGCCGGGACAGCGTACTCTGGCTACACCTTC.

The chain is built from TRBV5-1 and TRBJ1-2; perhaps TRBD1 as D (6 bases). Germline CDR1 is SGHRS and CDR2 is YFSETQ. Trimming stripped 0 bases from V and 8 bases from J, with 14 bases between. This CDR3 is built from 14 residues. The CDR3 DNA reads TGCGCCAGCAGCTTGGGAGACAGGCAGCACGGCTACACCTTC. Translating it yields CASSLGDRQHGYTF.

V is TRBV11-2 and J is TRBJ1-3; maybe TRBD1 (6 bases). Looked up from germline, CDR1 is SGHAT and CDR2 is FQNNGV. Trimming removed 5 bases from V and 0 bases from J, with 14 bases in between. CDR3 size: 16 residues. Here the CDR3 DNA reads TGTGCCAGCAGCAGAGTTGGGGGACACTCTGGAAACACCATATATTTT. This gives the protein CASSRVGGHSGNTIYF.

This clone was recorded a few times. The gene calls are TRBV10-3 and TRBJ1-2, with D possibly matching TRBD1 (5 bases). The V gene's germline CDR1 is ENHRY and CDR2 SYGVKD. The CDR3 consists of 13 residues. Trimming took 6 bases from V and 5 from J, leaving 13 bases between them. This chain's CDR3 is CAIRGDSMYGYTF. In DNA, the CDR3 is TGTGCCATCAGGGGTGACAGTATGTATGGCTACACCTTC.

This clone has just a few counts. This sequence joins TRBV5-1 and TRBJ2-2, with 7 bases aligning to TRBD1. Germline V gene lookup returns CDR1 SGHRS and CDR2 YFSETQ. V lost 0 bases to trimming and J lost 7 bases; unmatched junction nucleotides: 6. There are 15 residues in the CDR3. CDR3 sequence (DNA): TGCGCCAGCAGCTTGGGAGACAGGGCCATCGGGGAGCTGTTTTTT. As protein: CASSLGDRAIGELFF.

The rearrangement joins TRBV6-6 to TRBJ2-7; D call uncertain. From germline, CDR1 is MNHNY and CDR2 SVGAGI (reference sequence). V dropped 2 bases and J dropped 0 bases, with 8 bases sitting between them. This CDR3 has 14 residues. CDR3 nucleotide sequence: TGTGCCAGCAGTTACACGACAAACTCCTACGAGCAGTACTTC. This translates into CASSYTTNSYEQYF.

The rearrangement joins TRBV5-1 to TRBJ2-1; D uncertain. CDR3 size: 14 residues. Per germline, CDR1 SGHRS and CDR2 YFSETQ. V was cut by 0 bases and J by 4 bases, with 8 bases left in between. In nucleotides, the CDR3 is TGCGCCAGCAGCTTGGTTGTCGGATACAATGAGCAGTTCTTC. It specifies CASSLVVGYNEQFF.

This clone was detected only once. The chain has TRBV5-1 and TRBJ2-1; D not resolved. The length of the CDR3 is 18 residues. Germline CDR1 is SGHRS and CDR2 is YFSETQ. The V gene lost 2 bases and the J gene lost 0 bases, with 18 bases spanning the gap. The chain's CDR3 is CASSFRPLTSSSYNEQFF. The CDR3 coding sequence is TGCGCCAGCAGCTTCCGCCCACTGACCTCGAGCTCCTACAATGAGCAGTTCTTC. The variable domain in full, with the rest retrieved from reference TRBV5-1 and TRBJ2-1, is KAGVTQTPRYLIKTRGQQVTLSCSPISGHRSVSWYQQTPGQGLQFLFEYFSETQRNKGNFPGRFSGRQFSNSRSEMNVSTLELGDSALYLCASSFRPLTSSSYNEQFFGPGTRLTVL.